The 19 T cell receptor beta chains below were found in one sample sequenced in a study of monozygotic twins with inflammatory bowel disease. TCRdb re-called the 5' RACE reads and shows each CDR3 protein once, DNA omitted. Reported are about 380,000 distinct CDR3 sequences; the ten largest clones contain 2% to 3%. Specimen: blood. These receptors were collected from a human donor with ulcerative colitis or Crohn's disease, or a healthy co-twin of an affected twin (not recorded which).

The chain couples TRBV7-9 to TRBJ1-4; without DNA, the TCRdb call of TRBD1 cannot be checked. The germline CDR1 and CDR2 sequences are SEHNR and FQNEAQ (reference sequence). CDR3 length equals 17 residues. The chain's CDR3 is CASSLRPGQFSNEKLFF.

The CDR3 loop is CASSLAQSNTEAFF. The V call is TRBV7-2, the J call TRBJ1-1. This CDR3 region has 14 residues. Germline CDR1 and CDR2: SGHTA and FQGNSA.

The genes are TRBV6-1 and TRBJ2-3; TCRdb proposes TRBD1, but this gene call is untestable without DNA. Germline loops: CDR1 MNHNS, CDR2 SASEGT. This CDR3 is 15 amino acids long. The CDR3 loop reads CASSRQGLGTDTQYF.

The chain links TRBV5-1 to TRBJ1-1; TCRdb returns TRBD1, unconfirmable since there is no DNA. CDR3 size: 15 residues. Looked up from germline, CDR1 is SGHRS and CDR2 is YFSETQ. The CDR3 spells CASSIRDSLNTEAFF.

The V gene is TRBV12-3 or TRBV12-4, the J gene TRBJ1-5; TCRdb calls TRBD1, which cannot be checked without DNA. CDR3 length: 14 amino acids. The CDR3 loop is CASSLRGSGQPQHF.

The V gene is TRBV11-2, the J gene TRBJ1-1. Germline CDR1 reads SGHAT; CDR2 reads FQNNGV. CDR3 length: 14 residues. The CDR3 loop reads CASSLGRENTEAFF. Variable domain in full (rest from reference TRBV11-2 and TRBJ1-1): EAGVAQSPRYKIIEKRQSVAFWCNPISGHATLYWYQQILGQGPKLLIQFQNNGVVDDSQLPKDRFSAERLKGVDSTLKIQPAKLEDSAVYLCASSLGRENTEAFFGQGTRLTVV.

The rearrangement links TRBV7-9 to TRBJ2-5; lacking DNA, the TRBD1 call made by TCRdb goes unchecked. This CDR3 region has 17 residues. Germline CDR1 and CDR2: SEHNR and FQNEAQ (reference sequence). CDR3 sequence: CASSNSPTNDRIETQYF.

This chain connects TRBV5-1 to TRBJ2-3; TCRdb's assignment of TRBD1 cannot be checked, as there is no DNA. The CDR3 length is 15 residues. CDR1 and CDR2 from the germline V gene are SGHRS and YFSETQ. The CDR3 sequence: CASSLMAGAGDTQYF.

V gene TRBV7-3 combines with J gene TRBJ2-3. The length of the CDR3 is 15 residues. The V gene's germline CDR1 is SGHTA and CDR2 FQGTGA. This chain's CDR3 is CASSFRHSSTDTQYF.

The chain joins TRBV7-6 to TRBJ2-4; TCRdb's D call of TRBD2 is untestable without DNA. The CDR3 covers 20 residues. Germline assignment: CDR1 SGHVS and CDR2 FNYEAQ. CDR3 sequence: CASSLVPPSGGDRTKNIQYF.

The chain recombines TRBV3-1 with TRBJ1-1; TCRdb selects TRBD1, and the lack of DNA leaves this call unchecked. Germline V gene lookup returns CDR1 LGHDT and CDR2 YNNKEL (reference sequence). This CDR3 is 14 amino acids long. The CDR3 loop reads CASSSDSRDTEAFF.

J is TRBJ2-5 and V is TRBV20-1; without DNA, the TCRdb call of TRBD1 cannot be checked. This CDR3 is built from 13 residues. Germline assignment: CDR1 DFQATT and CDR2 SNEGSKA (reference sequence). CDR3: CSARGQGGETQYF.

The CDR3 region is CAWISRSGKERGYTF. The rearrangement joins TRBV30 to TRBJ1-2; the D call of TRBD1 rests on TCRdb alone, since no DNA is present to check it. This CDR3 comprises 15 residues. Germline V gene data show CDR1 as GTSNPN and CDR2 as SVGIG (reference sequence).

The gene calls are TRBV12-3 or TRBV12-4 and TRBJ2-3. The CDR3 loop spans 15 amino acids. The chain's CDR3 is CASRVSTLRTDTQYF.

The V gene is TRBV20-1, the J gene TRBJ1-2; TCRdb gives TRBD1 as the D gene, but with no DNA this cannot be confirmed. This CDR3 has 14 amino acids. Germline CDR1 reads DFQATT; CDR2 reads SNEGSKA (reference sequence). CDR3 residues: CSATIQGRNYGYTF.

The chain has TRBV19 and TRBJ1-2; TCRdb indicates TRBD1, and absent DNA this call remains unverified. CDR3 length: 16 amino acids. Germline CDR1 LNHDA, CDR2 SQIVND (reference sequence). The CDR3 reads CASSNRGHIPGYGYTF.

V and J are TRBV20-1 and TRBJ2-6. Germline assignment: CDR1 DFQATT and CDR2 SNEGSKA (reference sequence). CDR3 length: 14 residues. The CDR3 sequence: CSASTPYGANVLTF.

The chain couples TRBV7-2 to TRBJ1-5; TCRdb designates TRBD1, a call that cannot be tested without DNA. Per germline, CDR1 SGHTA and CDR2 FQGNSA. This CDR3 is 15 amino acids long. This CDR3 reads CASSMDRGGNQPQHF.

The J gene is TRBJ2-7, the V gene TRBV7-4; TCRdb names TRBD2, which stays unverified in the absence of DNA. This CDR3 is built from 15 residues. Germline lookup yields CDR1 SGHVT and CDR2 SQSDAQ. CDR3: CASSSTGGCAYEQYF.